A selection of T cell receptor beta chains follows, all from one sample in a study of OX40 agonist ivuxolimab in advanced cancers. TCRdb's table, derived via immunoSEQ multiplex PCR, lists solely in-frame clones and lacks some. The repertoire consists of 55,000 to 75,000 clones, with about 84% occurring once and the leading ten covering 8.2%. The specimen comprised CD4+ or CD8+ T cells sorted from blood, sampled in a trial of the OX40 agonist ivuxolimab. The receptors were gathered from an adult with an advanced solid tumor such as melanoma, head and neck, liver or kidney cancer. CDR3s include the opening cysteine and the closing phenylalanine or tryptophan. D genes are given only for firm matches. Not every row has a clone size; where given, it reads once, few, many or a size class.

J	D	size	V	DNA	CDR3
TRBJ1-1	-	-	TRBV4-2	TGTGCCAGCAGCCAAGTGGGGGAACCCACCGAAGCTTTCTTT	CASSQVGEPTEAFF
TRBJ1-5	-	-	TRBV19	TGTGCCAGTAGTATGAACAGTTATAGCAATCAGCCCCAGCATTTT	CASSMNSYSNQPQHF
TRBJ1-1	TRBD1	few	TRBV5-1	TGCGCCAGCAGCTTGGCCGGGACAGGCCGCACTGAAGCTTTCTTT	CASSLAGTGRTEAFF
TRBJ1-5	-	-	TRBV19	TGTGCCAGTAGTGGATGGCAGGACGATCAGCCCCAGCATTTT	CASSGWQDDQPQHF
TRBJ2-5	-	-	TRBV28	TGTGCCAGCAGTAGAGGGCGGGCAGAAGAGACCCAGTACTTC	CASSRGRAEETQYF
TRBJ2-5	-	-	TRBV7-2	TGTGCCAGCAGCTTTCAGGGGGGAGAGACCCAGTACTTC	CASSFQGGETQYF
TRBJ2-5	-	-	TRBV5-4	TGTGCCAGCTCTAGCAACAGGGCGATTCTGGAGACCCAGTACTTC	CASSSNRAILETQYF
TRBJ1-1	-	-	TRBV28	TGTGCCAGCAGTTCCCGAGGGGGCACTGAAGCTTTCTTT	CASSSRGGTEAFF
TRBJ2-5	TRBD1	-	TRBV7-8	TGTGCCAGCAGCAAGGACAGGGGGGTGGCCCAAGAGACCCAGTACTTC	CASSKDRGVAQETQYF
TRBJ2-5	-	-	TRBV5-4	TGTGCCAGCAGCTTTTCCGGCGGGGGCGCCCGCGAGACCCAGTACTTC	CASSFSGGGARETQYF
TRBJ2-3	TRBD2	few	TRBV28	TGTGCCAGCCACCTAGCGGGAGATACAGATACGCAGTATTTT	CASHLAGDTDTQYF
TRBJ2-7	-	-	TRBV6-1	TGTGCCAGCACCCTTGACGGGAGTATCGACGAGCAGTACTTC	CASTLDGSIDEQYF
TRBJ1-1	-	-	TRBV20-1	TGCAGTGCCGAGGCGGCTTTCTTT	CSAEAAFF
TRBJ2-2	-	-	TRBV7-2	TGTGCCAGCAGCTCGACACCGAACACCGGGGAGCTGTTTTTT	CASSSTPNTGELFF
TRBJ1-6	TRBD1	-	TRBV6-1	TGTGCCAGCAGTGCTCCTCCGACAGGGGGCAATTCACCCCTCCACTTT	CASSAPPTGGNSPLHF
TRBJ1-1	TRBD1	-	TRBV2	TGTGCCAGCAGTGACCGGACAGGGGCGATGAACACTGAAGCTTTCTTT	CASSDRTGAMNTEAFF
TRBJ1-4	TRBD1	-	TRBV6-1	TGTGCCAGCAGAGGGGGGGGGACAGTGAATGAATATCTGTTTTTT	CASRGGGTVNEYLFF
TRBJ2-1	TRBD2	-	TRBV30	TGTGCCTGGACCGACTCCTTACTAGCGGGGAATGAGCAGTTCTTC	CAWTDSLLAGNEQFF
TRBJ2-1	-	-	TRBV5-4	TGTGCCAGCAGACCGACGGGACGGAAATACAATGAGCAGTTCTTC	CASRPTGRKYNEQFF
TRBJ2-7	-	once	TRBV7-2	TGTGCCAGCAGCCCGGCCTTACAGGGATCCGAGCAGTACTTC	CASSPALQGSEQYF
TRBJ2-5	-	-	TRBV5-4	TGTGCCAGCAGCGAGACCCAGTACTTC	CASSETQYF
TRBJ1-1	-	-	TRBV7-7	TGTGCCAGCAGCCCCGACAGTGTCCCGCACACTGAAGCTTTCTTT	CASSPDSVPHTEAFF
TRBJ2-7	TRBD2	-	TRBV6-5	TGTGCCAGCAGAGAAGCGGGAGGGTCCCACGAGCAGTACTTC	CASREAGGSHEQYF
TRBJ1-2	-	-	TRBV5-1	TGCGCCAGCAGCTTGGGTCCGGACGGCATCTATGGCTACACCTTC	CASSLGPDGIYGYTF
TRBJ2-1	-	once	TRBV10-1	TGCGCCAGCACTCCGTGGGGGCAGGGGTACTCCTACAATGAGCAGTTCTTC	CASTPWGQGYSYNEQFF
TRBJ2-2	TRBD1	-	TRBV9	TGTGCCAGCAGGGTGCAAGGACAGGGAACGGGCGGGGAGCTGTTTTTT	CASRVQGQGTGGELFF
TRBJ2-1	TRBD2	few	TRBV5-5	TGTGCCGCAGGACTAGCGGAACCCCTCTTCTACAATGAGCAGTTCTTC	CAAGLAEPLFYNEQFF
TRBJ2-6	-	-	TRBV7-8	TGTGCCAGCAGCTTATATACGGGGACTTGGGGGGCCAACGTCCTGACTTTC	CASSLYTGTWGANVLTF
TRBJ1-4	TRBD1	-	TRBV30	TGTGCCTGGCTACCGGAGGGGGCATATAATGAAAAACTGTTTTTT	CAWLPEGAYNEKLFF
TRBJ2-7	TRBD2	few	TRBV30	TGTGCCTGGAGTCGGCGGACTAGCGGGAGCAGCTACGAGCAGTACTTC	CAWSRRTSGSSYEQYF
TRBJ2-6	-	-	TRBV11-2	TGTGCCAGCAGCGCGGGGACAGCCGTATTCTCTGGGGCCAACGTCCTGACTTTC	CASSAGTAVFSGANVLTF
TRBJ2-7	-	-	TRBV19	TGTGCCAGTAGTATGACGCGGGATAGGTACGAGCAGTACTTC	CASSMTRDRYEQYF
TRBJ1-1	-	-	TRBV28	TGTGCCAGCAGTCTAATCCACGGACCCACTGAAGCTTTCTTT	CASSLIHGPTEAFF
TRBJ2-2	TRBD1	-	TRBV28	TGTGCCAGCAGGGGACAGGGGGGCGGCGGGGAGCTGTTTTTT	CASRGQGGGGELFF
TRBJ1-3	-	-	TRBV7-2	TGTGCCAGCAGGGAGGGAATGGGGGCTAATGAAAACACCATATATTTT	CASREGMGANENTIYF
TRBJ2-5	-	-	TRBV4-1	TGCGCCAGCAGCCAAGGGTGGGAAGGAGAGACCCAGTACTTC	CASSQGWEGETQYF
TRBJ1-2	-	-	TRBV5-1	TGCGCCAGCAGCTCGGACGTAAACTATGGCTACACCTTC	CASSSDVNYGYTF
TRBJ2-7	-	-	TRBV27	TGTGCCAGCAGTAGGAAACCTGCCACCGAGCAGTACTTC	CASSRKPATEQYF
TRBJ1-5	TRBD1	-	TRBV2	TGTGCCAGCAGTATCGACAGGGGCCCCAATCAGCCCCAGCATTTT	CASSIDRGPNQPQHF
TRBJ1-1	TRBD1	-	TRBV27	TGTGCCAGCAGTCCTGGACAGGGGGCATCCCCGTTAGTGGGGACTGAAGCTTTCTTT	CASSPGQGASPLVGTEAFF
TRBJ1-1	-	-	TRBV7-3	TGTGCCAGCAGCTTAGAGGGACGTATGAACACTGAAGCTTTCTTT	CASSLEGRMNTEAFF
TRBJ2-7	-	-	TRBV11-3	TGTGCCAGCAGTTTAGATAAGACTCCTACCTACGAGCAGTACTTC	CASSLDKTPTYEQYF
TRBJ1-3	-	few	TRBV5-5	TGTGCCAGCAGCTCCTATGGAATCTCTGGAAACACCATATATTTT	CASSSYGISGNTIYF
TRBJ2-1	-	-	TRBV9	TGTGCCAGCACCCCGTTCAAGGTGTCCTACAATGAGCAGTTCTTC	CASTPFKVSYNEQFF
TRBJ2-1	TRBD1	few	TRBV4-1	TGCGCCAGCAGCCATAATATAGGGGGCGGTGAGCAGTTCTTC	CASSHNIGGGEQFF
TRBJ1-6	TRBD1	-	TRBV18	TGTGCCAGCTCACCAGGGACAGGGGGCGGGTCACCCCTCCACTTT	CASSPGTGGGSPLHF
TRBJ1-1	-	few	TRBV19	TGTGCCAGTAGTCAGGGGTGGAACACTGAAGCTTTCTTT	CASSQGWNTEAFF
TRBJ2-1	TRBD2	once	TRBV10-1	TGCGCCAGCAGTGAGTCGAACGGGGGGGCCGGCAATGAGCAGTTCTTC	CASSESNGGAGNEQFF
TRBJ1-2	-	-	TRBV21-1	TGTGCCAGCAGCAAAGTTCCGGTAAGCTATGGCTACACCTTC	CASSKVPVSYGYTF
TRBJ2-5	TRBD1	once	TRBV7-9	TGTGCCAGCAGCTTAGGCAGACAGGGGGCAGCGGCAGAGACCCAGTACTTC	CASSLGRQGAAAETQYF
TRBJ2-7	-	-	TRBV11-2	TGTGCCAGCAGCCCCCGCCCGGATTCGGCCTACGAGCAGTACTTC	CASSPRPDSAYEQYF
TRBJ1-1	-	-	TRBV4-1	TGCGCCAGCAGCCAAGGGGACGGGCTTGAAGCTTTCTTT	CASSQGDGLEAFF
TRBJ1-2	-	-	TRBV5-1	TGCGCCAGCAGCTTGGTGGGGTCTGGGGGCTACACCTTC	CASSLVGSGGYTF
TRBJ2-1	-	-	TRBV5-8	TGTGCCAGCAGCTTGGGCAGGGTCAATGAGCAGTTCTTC	CASSLGRVNEQFF